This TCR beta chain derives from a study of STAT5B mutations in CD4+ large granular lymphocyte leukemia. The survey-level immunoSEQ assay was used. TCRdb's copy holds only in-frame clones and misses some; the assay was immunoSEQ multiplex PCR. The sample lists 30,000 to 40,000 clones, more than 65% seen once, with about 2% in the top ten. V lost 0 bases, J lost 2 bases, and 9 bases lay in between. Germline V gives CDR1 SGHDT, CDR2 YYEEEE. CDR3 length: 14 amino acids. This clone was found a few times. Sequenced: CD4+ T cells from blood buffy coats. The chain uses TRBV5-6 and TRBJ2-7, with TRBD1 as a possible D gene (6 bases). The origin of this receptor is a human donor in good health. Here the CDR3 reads CASSLDRAAYEQYF. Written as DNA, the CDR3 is TGTGCCAGCAGCTTGGACAGGGCCGCCTACGAGCAGTACTTC. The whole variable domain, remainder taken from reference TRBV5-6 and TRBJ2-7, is DAGVTQSPTHLIKTRGQQVTLRCSPKSGHDTVSWYQQALGQGPQFIFQYYEEEERQRGNFPDRFSGHQFPNYSSELNVNALLLGDSALYLCASSLDRAAYEQYFGPGTRLTVT.